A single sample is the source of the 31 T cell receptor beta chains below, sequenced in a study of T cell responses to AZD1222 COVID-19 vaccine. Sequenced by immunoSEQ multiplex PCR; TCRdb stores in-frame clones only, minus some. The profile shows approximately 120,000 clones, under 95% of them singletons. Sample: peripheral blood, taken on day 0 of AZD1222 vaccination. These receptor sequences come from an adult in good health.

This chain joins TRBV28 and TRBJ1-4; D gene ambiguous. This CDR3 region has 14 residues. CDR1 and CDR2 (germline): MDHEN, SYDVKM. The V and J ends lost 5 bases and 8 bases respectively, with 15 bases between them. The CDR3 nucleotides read TGTGCCAGCAGTAATAATATCAGAGGGGAAAAACTGTTTTTT. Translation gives CASSNNIRGEKLFF.

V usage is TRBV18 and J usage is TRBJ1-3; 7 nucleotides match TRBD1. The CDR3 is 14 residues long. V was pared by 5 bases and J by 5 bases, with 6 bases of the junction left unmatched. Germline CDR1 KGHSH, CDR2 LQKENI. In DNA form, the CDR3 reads TGTGCCAGCTCAACTCGGGACAGTAGAAACACCATATATTTT. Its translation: CASSTRDSRNTIYF.

CDR3 region: CASSQVRNQPQHF. CDR3 in DNA: TGCGCCAGCAGCCAAGTAAGAAATCAGCCCCAGCATTTT. The rearrangement joins TRBV4-3 to TRBJ1-5; D gene unclear. CDR3 size: 13 residues. Trimming left V 1 base short and J 4 bases short, with 5 bases between. CDR1 and CDR2 (germline): LGHNA, YSLEER.

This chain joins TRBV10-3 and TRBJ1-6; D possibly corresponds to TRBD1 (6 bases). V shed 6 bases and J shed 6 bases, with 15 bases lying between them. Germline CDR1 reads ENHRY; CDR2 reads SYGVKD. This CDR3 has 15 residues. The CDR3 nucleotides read TGTGCCATCAGACGGACGGGGGGCTCTAATTCACCCCTCCACTTT. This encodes CAIRRTGGSNSPLHF.

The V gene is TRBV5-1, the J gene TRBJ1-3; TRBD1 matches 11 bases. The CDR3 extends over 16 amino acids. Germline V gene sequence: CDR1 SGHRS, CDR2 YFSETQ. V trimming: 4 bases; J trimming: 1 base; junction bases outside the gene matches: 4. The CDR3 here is CASSPGDRGSGNTIYF. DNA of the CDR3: TGCGCCAGCAGCCCTGGGGACAGGGGGTCTGGAAACACCATATATTTT.

CDR3 DNA: TGTGCCAGCAGTTTGTTAGGGGGGTATGGTGAGCAGTTCTTC. It yields the protein CASSLLGGYGEQFF. The V gene is TRBV27, the J gene TRBJ2-1; D possibly uses TRBD1 or TRBD2 (6 bases each). Germline CDR1 MNHEY, CDR2 SMNVEV (reference sequence). Trimming pared 3 bases from V and 9 bases from J, leaving 15 bases between. CDR3 length: 14 amino acids.

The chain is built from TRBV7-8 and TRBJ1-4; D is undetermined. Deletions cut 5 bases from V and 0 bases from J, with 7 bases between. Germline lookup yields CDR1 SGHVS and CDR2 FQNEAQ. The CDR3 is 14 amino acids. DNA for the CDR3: TGTGCCAGCAGCCGAGATGCAACTAATGAAAAACTGTTTTTT. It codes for CASSRDATNEKLFF.

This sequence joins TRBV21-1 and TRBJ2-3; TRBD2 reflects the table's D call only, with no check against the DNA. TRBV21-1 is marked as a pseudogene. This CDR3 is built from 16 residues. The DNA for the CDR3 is TGTGCCAGCAGCAAATTCCTCGCGGGAGGGCCAGATACGCAGTATTTT. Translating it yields CASSKFLAGGPDTQYF.

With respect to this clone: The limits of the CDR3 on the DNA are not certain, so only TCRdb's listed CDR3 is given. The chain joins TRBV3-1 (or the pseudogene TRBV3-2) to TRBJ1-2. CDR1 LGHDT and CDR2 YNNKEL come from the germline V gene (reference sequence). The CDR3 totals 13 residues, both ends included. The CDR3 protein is CASSQDLVGRGTF.

CDR3 protein: CASSGQLSNTEAFF. CDR3 nucleotide sequence: TGTGCCAGCTCGGGACAGCTGTCGAACACTGAAGCTTTCTTT. The chain has TRBV18 and TRBJ1-1, with TRBD1 identical over 7 bases. This CDR3 is 14 amino acids long. The V gene end was trimmed by 6 bases and the J gene end by 1 base; junction bases not matched to a gene: 5. Germline lookup yields CDR1 KGHSH and CDR2 LQKENI.

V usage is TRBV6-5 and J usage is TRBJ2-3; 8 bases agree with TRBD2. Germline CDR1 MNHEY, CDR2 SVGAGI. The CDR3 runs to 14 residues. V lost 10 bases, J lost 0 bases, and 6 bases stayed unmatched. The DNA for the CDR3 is TGTGCCACAAGGGGCGGGAGGAGCACAGATACGCAGTATTTT. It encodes CATRGGRSTDTQYF.

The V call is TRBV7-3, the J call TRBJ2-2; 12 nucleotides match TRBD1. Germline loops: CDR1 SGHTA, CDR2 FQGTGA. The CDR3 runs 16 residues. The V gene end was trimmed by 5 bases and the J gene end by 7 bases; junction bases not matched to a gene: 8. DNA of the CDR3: TGTGCCAGCAGCGAAGGGACAGGGGGCATGATCGGGGAGCTGTTTTTT. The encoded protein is CASSEGTGGMIGELFF.

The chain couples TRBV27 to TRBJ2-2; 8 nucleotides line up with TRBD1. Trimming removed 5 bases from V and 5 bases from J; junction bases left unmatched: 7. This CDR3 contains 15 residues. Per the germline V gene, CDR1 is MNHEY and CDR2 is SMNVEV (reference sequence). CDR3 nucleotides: TGTGCCAGCAGTCAGCGACAGGGGAAAACCGGGGAGCTGTTTTTT. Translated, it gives CASSQRQGKTGELFF.

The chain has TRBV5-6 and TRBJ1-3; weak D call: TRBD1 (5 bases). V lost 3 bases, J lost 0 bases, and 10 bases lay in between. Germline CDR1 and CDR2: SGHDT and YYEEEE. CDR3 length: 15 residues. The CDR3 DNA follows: TGTGCCAGCAGCTCGCAGGGCCGCTCTGGAAACACCATATATTTT. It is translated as CASSSQGRSGNTIYF.

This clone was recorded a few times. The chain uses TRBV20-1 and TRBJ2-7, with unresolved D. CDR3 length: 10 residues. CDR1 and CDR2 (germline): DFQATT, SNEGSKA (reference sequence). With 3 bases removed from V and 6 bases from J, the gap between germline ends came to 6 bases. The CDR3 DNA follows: TGCAGTGCTAGGTTCGGCGAGCAGTACTTC. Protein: CSARFGEQYF.

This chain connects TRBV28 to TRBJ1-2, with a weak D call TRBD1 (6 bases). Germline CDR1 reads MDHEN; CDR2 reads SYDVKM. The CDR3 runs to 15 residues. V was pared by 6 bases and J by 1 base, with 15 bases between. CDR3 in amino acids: CASSSQGGGNYGYTF. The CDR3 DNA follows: TGTGCCAGCAGCTCACAGGGAGGGGGTAACTATGGCTACACCTTC.

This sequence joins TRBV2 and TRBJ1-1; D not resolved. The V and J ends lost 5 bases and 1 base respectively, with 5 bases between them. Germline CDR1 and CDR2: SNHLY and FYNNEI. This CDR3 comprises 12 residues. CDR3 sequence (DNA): TGTGCCAGCAGTCCTCAGAACACTGAAGCTTTCTTT. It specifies CASSPQNTEAFF.

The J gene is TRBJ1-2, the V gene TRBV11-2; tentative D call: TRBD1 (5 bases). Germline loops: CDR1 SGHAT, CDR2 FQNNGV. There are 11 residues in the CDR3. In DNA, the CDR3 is TGTGGGGCCGACAGTCACTATGGCTACACCTTC. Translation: CGADSHYGYTF. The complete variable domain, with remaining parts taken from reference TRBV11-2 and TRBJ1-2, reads EAGVAQSPRYKIIEKRQSVAFWCNPISGHATLYWYQQILGQGPKLLIQFQNNGVVDDSQLPKDRFSAERLKGVDSTLKIQPAKLEDSAVYLCGADSHYGYTFGSGTRLTVV.

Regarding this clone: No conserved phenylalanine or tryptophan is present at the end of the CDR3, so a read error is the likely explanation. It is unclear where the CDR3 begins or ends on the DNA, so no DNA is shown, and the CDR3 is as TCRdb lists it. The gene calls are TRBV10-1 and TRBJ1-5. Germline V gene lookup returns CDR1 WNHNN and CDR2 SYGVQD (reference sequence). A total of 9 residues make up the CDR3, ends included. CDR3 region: CASSGYGAK.

CDR3 residues: CASRKRPNQPQHF. The DNA of the CDR3 is TGTGCCAGCAGAAAAAGGCCGAATCAGCCCCAGCATTTT. The chain uses TRBV12-3 or TRBV12-4 and TRBJ1-5; D is undetermined. The CDR3 is made up of 13 amino acids. V lost 6 bases to trimming and J lost 4 bases, with 10 bases between them.

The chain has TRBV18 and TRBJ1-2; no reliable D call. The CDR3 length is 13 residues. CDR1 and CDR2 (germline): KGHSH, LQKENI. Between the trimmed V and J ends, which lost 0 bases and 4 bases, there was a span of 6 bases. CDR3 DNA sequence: TGTGCCAGCTCACCACCGGCAGCCTATGGCTACACCTTC. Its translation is CASSPPAAYGYTF.

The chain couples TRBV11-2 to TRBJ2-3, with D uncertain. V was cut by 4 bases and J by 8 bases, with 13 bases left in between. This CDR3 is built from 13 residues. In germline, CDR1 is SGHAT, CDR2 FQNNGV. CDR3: CASSSDHRGTQYF. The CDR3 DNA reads TGTGCCAGCAGCTCGGATCATCGTGGTACGCAGTATTTT. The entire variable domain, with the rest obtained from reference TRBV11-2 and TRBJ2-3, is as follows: EAGVAQSPRYKIIEKRQSVAFWCNPISGHATLYWYQQILGQGPKLLIQFQNNGVVDDSQLPKDRFSAERLKGVDSTLKIQPAKLEDSAVYLCASSSDHRGTQYFGPGTRLTVL.

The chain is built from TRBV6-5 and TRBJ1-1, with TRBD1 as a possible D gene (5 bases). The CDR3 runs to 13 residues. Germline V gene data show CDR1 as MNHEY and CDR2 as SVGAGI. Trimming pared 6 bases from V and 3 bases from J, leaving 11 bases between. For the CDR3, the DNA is TGTGCCAGCAGATCAGGGCCCCACACTGAAGCTTTCTTT. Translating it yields CASRSGPHTEAFF.

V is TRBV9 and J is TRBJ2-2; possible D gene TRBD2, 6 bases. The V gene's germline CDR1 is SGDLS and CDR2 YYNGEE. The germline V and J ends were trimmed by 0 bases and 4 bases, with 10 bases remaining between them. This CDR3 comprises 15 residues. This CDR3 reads CASSVGGGSTGELFF. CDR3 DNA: TGTGCCAGCAGCGTAGGTGGGGGGAGCACCGGGGAGCTGTTTTTT.

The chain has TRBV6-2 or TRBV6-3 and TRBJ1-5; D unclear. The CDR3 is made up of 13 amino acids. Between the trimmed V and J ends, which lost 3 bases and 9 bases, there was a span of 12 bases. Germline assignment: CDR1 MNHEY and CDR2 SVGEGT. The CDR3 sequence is CASSYVLGGPQHF. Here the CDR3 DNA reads TGTGCCAGCAGTTATGTTCTAGGAGGGCCCCAGCATTTT.

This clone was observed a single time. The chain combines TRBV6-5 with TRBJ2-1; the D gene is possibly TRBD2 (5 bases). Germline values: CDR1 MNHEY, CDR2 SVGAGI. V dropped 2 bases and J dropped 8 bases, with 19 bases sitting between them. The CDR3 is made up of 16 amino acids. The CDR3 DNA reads TGTGCCAGCAGTTACCCAGGACTCTCCACTGAGGATGAGCAGTTCTTC. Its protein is CASSYPGLSTEDEQFF.

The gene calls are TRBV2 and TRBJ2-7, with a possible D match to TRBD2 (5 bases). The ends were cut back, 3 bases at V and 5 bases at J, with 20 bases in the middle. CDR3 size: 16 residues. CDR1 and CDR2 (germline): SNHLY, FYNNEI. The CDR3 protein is CASSEFRGPPRNEQYF. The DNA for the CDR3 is TGTGCCAGCAGTGAGTTTCGAGGGCCGCCGAGAAACGAGCAGTACTTC.

CDR3: CASSYGGVGEKLFF. CDR3 sequence (DNA): TGTGCCAGCAGTTACGGTGGAGTGGGAGAAAAACTGTTTTTT. The V gene is TRBV6-5, the J gene TRBJ1-4; D call uncertain. The ends were cut back, 2 bases at V and 8 bases at J, with 12 bases in the middle. CDR3 length equals 14 residues. Germline assignment: CDR1 MNHEY and CDR2 SVGAGI.

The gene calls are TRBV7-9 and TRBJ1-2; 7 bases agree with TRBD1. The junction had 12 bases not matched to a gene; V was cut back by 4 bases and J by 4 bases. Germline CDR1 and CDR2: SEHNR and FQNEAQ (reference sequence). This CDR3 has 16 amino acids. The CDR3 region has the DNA TGTGCCAGCAGCTCGCCCGACAGGGCGGGCTCCTATGGCTACACCTTC. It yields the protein CASSSPDRAGSYGYTF.

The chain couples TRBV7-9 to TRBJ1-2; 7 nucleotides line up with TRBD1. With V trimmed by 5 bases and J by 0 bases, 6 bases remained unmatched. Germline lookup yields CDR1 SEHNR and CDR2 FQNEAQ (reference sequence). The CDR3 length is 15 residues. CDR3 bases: TGTGCCAGCAGCCACGCCGGGACAGCTAACTATGGCTACACCTTC. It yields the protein CASSHAGTANYGYTF.

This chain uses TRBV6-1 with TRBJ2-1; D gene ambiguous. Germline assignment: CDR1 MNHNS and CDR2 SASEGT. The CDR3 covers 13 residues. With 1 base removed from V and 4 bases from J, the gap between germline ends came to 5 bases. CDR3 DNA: TGTGCCAGCAGTGAAGGCTCGTACAATGAGCAGTTCTTC. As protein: CASSEGSYNEQFF.